The 24 T cell receptor beta chains below all came from one sample that was sequenced in a study of blood T cell repertoires in COVID-19. Sequenced by immunoSEQ multiplex PCR; TCRdb stores in-frame clones only, minus some. The table records about 110,000 clones, 82% of them present only once. The sample was peripheral blood. The receptor set was obtained from a woman in her fifties or sixties with acute or convalescent COVID-19.

The chain links TRBV5-5 to TRBJ1-6; tentatively, D is TRBD1 (6 bases). Germline V gene sequence: CDR1 SGHKS, CDR2 YYEKEE (reference sequence). CDR3 size: 14 residues. With 4 bases removed from V and 7 bases from J, the gap between germline ends came to 12 bases. CDR3 residues: CASSPDRTNSPLHF. As DNA, the CDR3 is TGTGCCAGCAGCCCCGACAGGACGAATTCACCCCTCCACTTT.

The chain links TRBV29-1 to TRBJ2-5; TRBD1 might be the D (5 bases). This CDR3 has 12 amino acids. Germline V lookup: CDR1 SQVTM, CDR2 ANQGSEA. With 6 bases removed from V and 5 bases from J, the gap between germline ends came to 13 bases. CDR3 amino acids: CSVGDAGETQYF. The CDR3 DNA is TGCAGCGTAGGGGATGCAGGCGAGACCCAGTACTTC.

The CDR3 protein is CASGPPRGAHPKLFF. The CDR3 coding sequence is TGTGCCAGTGGACCCCCTCGGGGGGCACATCCAAAACTGTTTTTT. The chain combines TRBV19 with TRBJ1-4, with D perhaps matching TRBD1 (6 bases). Trimming left V 8 bases short and J 10 bases short, with 23 bases between. The germline gives CDR1 LNHDA, CDR2 SQIVND (reference sequence). The CDR3 loop spans 15 amino acids.

The rearrangement links TRBV19 to TRBJ1-1; possible D gene TRBD1, 6 bases. V was clipped by 7 bases and J by 1 base, with 19 bases between them. The length of the CDR3 is 16 residues. Germline values: CDR1 LNHDA, CDR2 SQIVND (reference sequence). CDR3 loop: CASTARMGAGNTEAFF. The DNA of the CDR3 is TGTGCCAGTACCGCTAGGATGGGGGCCGGGAACACTGAAGCTTTCTTT.

This clone showed up just once. The V and J genes are TRBV28 and TRBJ1-1; no clear D. CDR1 MDHEN and CDR2 SYDVKM come from the germline V gene. V was trimmed by 9 bases and J by 1 base, leaving 3 bases between them. This CDR3 region has 10 residues. The CDR3 region has the DNA TGTGCCAGTCAGAACACTGAAGCTTTCTTT. This translates into CASQNTEAFF.

The J gene is TRBJ2-3, the V gene TRBV7-3; D is unresolved. CDR3 length: 15 residues. Germline CDR1 and CDR2: SGHTA and FQGTGA. The germline V and J ends were trimmed by 2 bases and 0 bases, with 9 bases remaining between them. CDR3 protein: CASSLGGYSTDTQYF. The CDR3, as DNA: TGTGCCAGCAGCTTAGGCGGCTACAGCACAGATACGCAGTATTTT.

V usage is TRBV9 and J usage is TRBJ2-5; 7 bases match TRBD1. The CDR3 consists of 16 residues. V shed 2 bases and J 1 base; nucleotides not matched to a gene: 8. Germline CDR1 SGDLS, CDR2 YYNGEE. The CDR3 is CASSVAQGPAQETQYF. The CDR3 coding sequence is TGTGCCAGCAGCGTCGCACAGGGGCCGGCCCAAGAGACCCAGTACTTC.

The chain is built from TRBV9 and TRBJ2-1, with 10 bases aligning to TRBD2. CDR1 is SGDLS and CDR2 is YYNGEE in the germline V gene. CDR3 length: 15 amino acids. With 4 bases clipped from V and 6 bases from J, the junction kept 7 bases outside the gene matches. CDR3 loop: CASSPSGGAGNEQFF. The CDR3 DNA follows: TGTGCCAGCAGCCCTAGCGGGGGAGCAGGCAATGAGCAGTTCTTC. The full variable domain, in which reference TRBV9 and TRBJ2-1 provide the parts outside the CDR3, is DSGVTQTPKHLITATGQRVTLRCSPRSGDLSVYWYQQSLDQGLQFLIQYYNGEERAKGNILERFSAQQFPDLHSELNLSSLELGDSALYFCASSPSGGAGNEQFFGPGTRLTVL.

J is TRBJ1-2 and V is TRBV12-5; 8 bases line up with TRBD1. Losses at the gene ends were 4 bases for V and 4 bases for J; bases not matched to a gene: 17. The CDR3 is 18 residues long. Looked up from germline, CDR1 is LGHNT and CDR2 is FRNRAP. CDR3: CASGSRRSTGARSYGYTF. As DNA, the CDR3 is TGTGCTAGTGGTTCCCGGCGGTCGACAGGGGCCAGATCCTATGGCTACACCTTC.

The rearrangement links TRBV7-6 to TRBJ2-1, with 7 bases matching TRBD1. CDR1 SGHVS and CDR2 FNYEAQ come from the germline V gene. The ends lost 1 base at V and 9 bases at J; junction bases unmatched: 9. The CDR3 is 15 amino acids. The CDR3 coding sequence is TGTGCCAGCAGCTTAGACAGGGGCTTCTCGTTTGAGCAGTTCTTC. This sequence encodes CASSLDRGFSFEQFF. The full variable domain, completed using reference TRBV7-6 and TRBJ2-1, is GAGVSQSPRYKVTKRGQDVALRCDPISGHVSLYWYRQALGQGPEFLTYFNYEAQQDKSGLPNDRFSAERPEGSISTLTIQRTEQRDSAMYRCASSLDRGFSFEQFFGPGTRLTVL.

The chain employs TRBV3-1 (or the pseudogene TRBV3-2) and TRBJ2-2; a possible D gene is TRBD1 (6 bases). The CDR3 has 15 residues. Trimming shortened V by 0 bases and J by 6 bases, and 11 bases separated the two germline ends. The germline CDR1 and CDR2 sequences are LGHDT and YNNKEL (reference sequence). CDR3 sequence (DNA): TGTGCCAGCAGCCAAGAGGACAGATTGTCCGGGGAGCTGTTTTTT. It translates to CASSQEDRLSGELFF.

This clone appeared once. The rearrangement uses TRBV29-1 and TRBJ2-1; D gene uncertain. Between the trimmed V and J ends, which lost 3 bases and 5 bases, there was a span of 8 bases. Germline loops: CDR1 SQVTM, CDR2 ANQGSEA. This CDR3 comprises 12 residues. CDR3 bases: TGCAGCGTTGATATCCTTAACAATGAGCAGTTCTTC. Translating gives CSVDILNNEQFF.

This clone was seen once. This chain links TRBV28 with TRBJ1-5; D not resolved. There are 14 residues in the CDR3. Germline V gene lookup returns CDR1 MDHEN and CDR2 SYDVKM. V lost 6 bases and J 3 bases, leaving 12 bases between the germline ends. The DNA of the CDR3 is TGTGCCAGCAGCCTTCAGGACTACAATCAGCCCCAGCATTTT. Its protein is CASSLQDYNQPQHF. The full variable domain, in which reference TRBV28 and TRBJ1-5 provide the parts outside the CDR3, is DVKVTQSSRYLVKRTGEKVFLECVQDMDHENMFWYRQDPGLGLRLIYFSYDVKMKEKGDIPEGYSVSREKKERFSLILESASTNQTSMYLCASSLQDYNQPQHFGDGTRLSIL.

The V and J genes are TRBV6-1 and TRBJ1-1; D is possibly TRBD1 (5 bases). This CDR3 has 14 residues. Between the trimmed V and J ends, which lost 0 bases and 1 base, there was a span of 6 bases. The germline gives CDR1 MNHNS, CDR2 SASEGT. DNA of the CDR3: TGTGCCAGCAGTGAAGCGGGGGGGAACACTGAAGCTTTCTTT. This codes for CASSEAGGNTEAFF.

The chain uses TRBV18 and TRBJ1-6, with a possible D match to TRBD1 (5 bases). CDR1 KGHSH and CDR2 LQKENI come from the germline V gene. V dropped 6 bases and J dropped 5 bases, with 14 bases sitting between them. The CDR3 covers 15 residues. This CDR3 is CASSPTTADNSPLHF. CDR3 DNA sequence: TGTGCCAGCTCTCCTACGACAGCCGATAATTCACCCCTCCACTTT.

This clone was seen a single time. V gene TRBV6-1 combines with J gene TRBJ1-1; D call uncertain. Trimming shortened V by 4 bases and J by 2 bases, and 17 bases separated the two germline ends. This CDR3 has 16 amino acids. CDR1 MNHNS and CDR2 SASEGT come from the germline V gene. In DNA, the CDR3 is TGTGCCAGCAGTGCTCCTCGCGGAGGGATCAACACTGAAGCTTTCTTT. This encodes CASSAPRGGINTEAFF.

This chain connects TRBV19 to TRBJ1-5; 7 bases match TRBD1. V trimming: 1 base; J trimming: 4 bases; junction bases outside the gene matches: 10. Per the germline V gene, CDR1 is LNHDA and CDR2 is SQIVND (reference sequence). The CDR3 covers 17 residues. DNA of the CDR3: TGTGCCAGTAGTATAGGTAGGGGGCTCGGGCTAAATCAGCCCCAGCATTTT. Its protein product is CASSIGRGLGLNQPQHF.

V is TRBV12-3 or TRBV12-4 and J is TRBJ1-2; D gene unclear. The CDR3 covers 12 residues. Trimming took off 4 bases at V and 3 bases at J, with 6 bases between the two ends. The CDR3 coding sequence is TGTGCCAGCAGTTACGCGTACTATGGCTACACCTTC. Translation gives CASSYAYYGYTF.

The V gene is TRBV4-3, the J gene TRBJ1-2; a weak D match, TRBD1 (5 bases). CDR3 size: 15 residues. Trimming shortened V by 0 bases and J by 5 bases, and 13 bases separated the two germline ends. CDR1 and CDR2 from the germline V gene are LGHNA and YSLEER. The CDR3 region has the DNA TGCGCCAGCAGCCAAGATCTAGGCAGGGTATATGGCTACACCTTC. Its translation: CASSQDLGRVYGYTF.

CDR3 region: CASSLVFDWVSGNTEAFF. CDR3 in DNA: TGTGCCAGCAGCTTGGTGTTCGATTGGGTTTCGGGGAACACTGAAGCTTTCTTT. V gene TRBV5-6 combines with J gene TRBJ1-1; D not resolved. CDR3 size: 18 residues. Per the germline V gene, CDR1 is SGHDT and CDR2 is YYEEEE. V was cut by 0 bases and J by 1 base, with 19 bases left in between.

J is TRBJ2-7 and V is TRBV6-5; D ambiguous. V dropped 4 bases and J dropped 1 base, with 14 bases sitting between them. The CDR3 runs 15 residues. Germline V CDR1 and CDR2: MNHEY, SVGAGI. The CDR3 here is CASSSLRSVSYEQYF. The CDR3 nucleotides read TGTGCCAGCAGTTCCCTCCGGAGCGTTTCCTACGAGCAGTACTTC.

The gene calls are TRBV27 and TRBJ1-3, with D uncertain. The germline V and J ends were trimmed by 8 bases and 0 bases, with 2 bases remaining between them. The CDR3 totals 11 residues. CDR1 and CDR2 (germline): MNHEY, SMNVEV (reference sequence). The CDR3 is CASHSGNTIYF. The CDR3 DNA follows: TGTGCCAGCCACTCTGGAAACACCATATATTTT.

The chain joins TRBV5-1 to TRBJ2-7, with 9 bases that match TRBD1. Germline V gene sequence: CDR1 SGHRS, CDR2 YFSETQ. CDR3 length equals 13 residues. J was trimmed by 5 bases and V by 4 bases; bases with no gene match: 4. The CDR3 sequence is CASSRQGGDEQYF. The CDR3 nucleotides are TGCGCCAGCAGCAGACAGGGGGGCGACGAGCAGTACTTC.

This clone occurred once. This sequence joins TRBV5-1 and TRBJ1-1; D unclear. V was clipped by 3 bases and J by 3 bases, with 3 bases between them. The CDR3 is 11 residues long. CDR1 is SGHRS and CDR2 is YFSETQ in the germline V gene. CDR3 amino acids: CASSSYTEAFF. CDR3 nucleotide sequence: TGCGCCAGCAGCTCCTACACTGAAGCTTTCTTT.